The 26 T cell receptor beta chains reported below all come from one sample, sequenced in a study of PD-L1 blockade in urothelial cancer. Produced via immunoSEQ multiplex PCR; TCRdb's table is partial and in-frame only. Counted here are over 40,000 clones, approximately 85% occurring once; the ten biggest clones make up 2.5% to 3%. Time point of the sample: peripheral blood 6 weeks after treatment start. The material was PBMCs, obtained around atezolizumab (anti-PD-L1) treatment. These receptors were taken from a man between 65 and 85 years old with urothelial cancer.

This chain links TRBV7-2 with TRBJ2-7; 8 bases line up with TRBD2. This CDR3 is built from 15 residues. CDR1 and CDR2 from the germline V gene are SGHTA and FQGNSA. V lost 5 bases to trimming and J lost 0 bases; unmatched junction nucleotides: 6. The CDR3 coding sequence is TGTGCCAGCAGCGTTAGCGGGATCATCTCCTACGAGCAGTACTTC. This encodes CASSVSGIISYEQYF.

The genes are TRBV4-1 and TRBJ2-2; 8 nucleotides agree with TRBD2. Trimming cost V 6 bases and J 4 bases; bases outside gene matches: 16. The CDR3 spans 18 residues. CDR1 is MGHRA, CDR2 YSYEKL, per germline. The CDR3 DNA reads TGCGCCAGCAGGGGACCGGGACTAGTAGGCCGGGGCACCGGGGAGCTGTTTTTT. Its protein product is CASRGPGLVGRGTGELFF.

The gene calls are TRBV5-1 and TRBJ2-1, with 9 bases fitting TRBD1. The V segment lost 0 bases and the J segment 8 bases; nucleotides outside the gene matches: 3. CDR1 is SGHRS, CDR2 YFSETQ, per germline. The CDR3 has 14 amino acids. CDR3 DNA: TGCGCCAGCAGCTTGGACAGGGGGCTTGATGAGCAGTTCTTC. Its protein is CASSLDRGLDEQFF.

The rearrangement links TRBV6-1 to TRBJ2-2; 7 nucleotides match TRBD1. The germline V gene has CDR1 MNHNS and CDR2 SASEGT. With V trimmed by 5 bases and J by 1 base, 4 bases remained unmatched. This CDR3 is built from 15 residues. The CDR3 sequence is CASSLDRRNTGELFF. DNA of the CDR3: TGTGCCAGCAGTTTGGACAGGAGGAACACCGGGGAGCTGTTTTTT.

The chain has TRBV25-1 and TRBJ1-5; a possible D gene is TRBD1 (5 bases). Between the trimmed V and J ends, which lost 3 bases and 0 bases, there was a span of 6 bases. The length of the CDR3 is 14 residues. The V gene's germline CDR1 is MGHDK and CDR2 SYGVNS. CDR3 sequence (DNA): TGTGCCAGCAGTGACAGGGTTAGCAATCAGCCCCAGCATTTT. Translating it yields CASSDRVSNQPQHF.

This chain connects TRBV19 to TRBJ1-1; 9 nucleotides line up with TRBD1. The CDR3 is 14 amino acids. Trimming took 7 bases from V and 6 from J; bases not matched to a gene: 9. Germline V gene sequence: CDR1 LNHDA, CDR2 SQIVND (reference sequence). CDR3 sequence reads: CASKGQGLGAEAFF. CDR3 sequence (DNA): TGTGCCAGTAAGGGACAGGGATTGGGCGCTGAAGCTTTCTTT.

The chain has TRBV5-1 and TRBJ2-7; 10 bases fit TRBD2. V was clipped by 1 base and J by 3 bases; unmatched bases: 1. The CDR3 is 14 residues long. Germline values: CDR1 SGHRS, CDR2 YFSETQ. As DNA, the CDR3 is TGCGCCAGCAGCTTGCCTAGCGGGAGCTACGAGCAGTACTTC. It codes for CASSLPSGSYEQYF.

This sequence joins TRBV27 and TRBJ2-1, with 12 bases identical to TRBD2. CDR1 is MNHEY and CDR2 is SMNVEV in the germline V gene (reference sequence). CDR3 length: 21 amino acids. The V segment lost 7 bases and the J segment 5 bases; nucleotides outside the gene matches: 24. CDR3: CASKTLAGAKLAGGLDNEQFF. CDR3 DNA: TGTGCCAGCAAAACGCTAGCGGGGGCCAAACTAGCGGGAGGACTTGACAATGAGCAGTTCTTC.

The genes are TRBV6-5 and TRBJ1-1, with no clear D. The CDR3 is made up of 16 amino acids. Germline CDR1 MNHEY, CDR2 SVGAGI. Between the trimmed V and J ends, which lost 0 bases and 2 bases, there was a span of 13 bases. The CDR3 loop is CASSYSYTTPNTEAFF. The CDR3 DNA sequence: TGTGCCAGCAGTTACTCGTATACAACACCAAACACTGAAGCTTTCTTT.

This clone was observed a handful of times. The chain carries TRBV9 and TRBJ2-3; perhaps TRBD2 as D (5 bases). The germline V gene encodes CDR1 SGDLS and CDR2 YYNGEE. CDR3 length equals 12 residues. V lost 1 base to trimming and J lost 10 bases, with 10 bases between them. CDR3 nucleotides: TGTGCCAGCAGCGTATCGACCGGGGCGCAGTATTTT. It is translated as CASSVSTGAQYF.

The chain recombines TRBV30 with TRBJ2-3; possible D gene TRBD2, 6 bases. CDR3 length equals 13 residues. Trimming removed 4 bases at V and 4 bases at J, with 12 bases between. Germline CDR1 is GTSNPN and CDR2 is SVGIG (reference sequence). The CDR3 nucleotides read TGTGCCTGGACCCGGGACTCAGCAGATACGCAGTATTTT. This codes for CAWTRDSADTQYF.

This clone was detected once. The chain couples TRBV6-1 to TRBJ1-5, with D possibly being TRBD1 (5 bases). V was trimmed by 10 bases and J by 5 bases, leaving 18 bases between them. CDR1 is MNHNS and CDR2 is SASEGT in the germline V gene. The CDR3 extends over 14 amino acids. The CDR3 nucleotides read TGTGCCAACTCCCCGGGGGGAAGGGATCAGCCCCAGCATTTT. It codes for CANSPGGRDQPQHF.

This chain uses TRBV7-9 with TRBJ2-3; 9 bases map to TRBD1. The ends lost 2 bases at V and 4 bases at J; junction bases unmatched: 4. CDR1 is SEHNR, CDR2 FQNEAQ, per germline (reference sequence). The CDR3 loop spans 15 amino acids. In DNA form, the CDR3 reads TGTGCCAGCAGCTTACGGGACAGGGATGCAGATACGCAGTATTTT. Translation gives CASSLRDRDADTQYF.

The chain is built from TRBV2 and TRBJ1-3; 8 bases are a match to TRBD1. Germline V gene lookup returns CDR1 SNHLY and CDR2 FYNNEI. The CDR3 consists of 16 residues. With V trimmed by 6 bases and J by 3 bases, 10 bases remained unmatched. The CDR3 region is CASSLGMTGVGNTIYF. The CDR3, as DNA: TGTGCCAGCAGCCTTGGTATGACAGGGGTTGGAAACACCATATATTTT.

Notes on this clone: The same CDR3 also results from other DNA sequences found in this sample. This chain uses TRBV29-1 with TRBJ2-7, with D perhaps matching TRBD2 (6 bases). Trimming stripped 1 base from V and 5 bases from J, with 9 bases between. From germline, CDR1 is SQVTM and CDR2 ANQGSEA. The CDR3 contains 12 residues. This CDR3 is CSVEGLANEQYF. CDR3 nucleotide sequence: TGCAGCGTTGAAGGGCTAGCGAACGAGCAGTACTTC.

This chain connects TRBV10-1 to TRBJ2-1; 7 bases are a match to TRBD1. Trimming cost V 2 bases and J 4 bases; bases outside gene matches: 5. CDR3 length equals 15 residues. Per the germline V gene, CDR1 is WNHNN and CDR2 is SYGVQD (reference sequence). CDR3 DNA sequence: TGCGCCAGCAGTGAGGAGACAGGGCGATACAATGAGCAGTTCTTC. Its protein product is CASSEETGRYNEQFF.

The V gene is TRBV2, the J gene TRBJ2-2; D uncertain. V was cut by 4 bases and J by 4 bases, with 10 bases left in between. The CDR3 runs to 14 residues. Germline V gene lookup returns CDR1 SNHLY and CDR2 FYNNEI. The CDR3 sequence is CASSVAGSTGELFF. Here the CDR3 DNA reads TGTGCCAGCAGTGTGGCCGGGTCCACCGGGGAGCTGTTTTTT. Together with reference TRBV2 and TRBJ2-2, the CDR3 gives the full variable domain: EPEVTQTPSHQVTQMGQEVILRCVPISNHLYFYWYRQILGQKVEFLVSFYNNEISEKSEIFDDQFSVERPDGSNFTLKIRSTKLEDSAMYFCASSVAGSTGELFFGEGSRLTVL.

The gene calls are TRBV5-1 and TRBJ1-1; 8 bases agree with TRBD1. CDR1 SGHRS and CDR2 YFSETQ come from the germline V gene. After removal of 2 bases from V and 1 base from J, the junction contained 4 bases not matched to a gene. The CDR3 is 15 residues long. CDR3: CASSFSGTGNTEAFF. In DNA form, the CDR3 reads TGCGCCAGCAGCTTCTCCGGGACAGGGAACACTGAAGCTTTCTTT.

The chain joins TRBV29-1 to TRBJ1-4; a possible D gene is TRBD1 (5 bases). CDR3 size: 17 residues. Germline CDR1 is SQVTM and CDR2 is ANQGSEA. Trimming pared 5 bases from V and 4 bases from J, leaving 23 bases between. This CDR3 is CSVIKMDGWRGNEKLFF. CDR3 DNA sequence: TGCAGCGTTATCAAAATGGACGGGTGGAGGGGTAATGAAAAACTGTTTTTT. Using reference TRBV29-1 and TRBJ1-4 for the parts outside the CDR3, the full variable domain is SAVISQKPSRDICQRGTSLTIQCQVDSQVTMMFWYRQQPGQSLTLIATANQGSEATYESGFVIDKFPISRPNLTFSTLTVSNMSPEDSSIYLCSVIKMDGWRGNEKLFFGSGTQLSVL.

The V and J genes are TRBV29-1 and TRBJ2-1; 11 bases agree with TRBD2. V was pared by 4 bases and J by 15 bases, with 8 bases of the junction left unmatched. CDR1 is SQVTM, CDR2 ANQGSEA, per germline. The length of the CDR3 is 12 residues. DNA of the CDR3: TGCAGCGTTGGAACTAGCGGGAGTAAAGGGTTCTTC. The encoded protein is CSVGTSGSKGFF.

A few counts support this clone. This sequence joins TRBV28 and TRBJ2-7; 7 bases line up with TRBD2. Unmatched junction bases numbered 7, after V lost 6 bases and J lost 2 bases. The CDR3 spans 14 residues. Germline V gene lookup returns CDR1 MDHEN and CDR2 SYDVKM. The CDR3 nucleotides read TGTGCCAGCAGGGAGGGAGGGAGAGCCTACGAGCAGTACTTC. It codes for CASREGGRAYEQYF.

The rearrangement joins TRBV5-1 to TRBJ2-7; perhaps TRBD2 as D (5 bases). The CDR3 extends over 14 amino acids. V was cut by 7 bases and J by 1 base, with 15 bases left in between. Germline CDR1 is SGHRS and CDR2 is YFSETQ. CDR3 DNA: TGCGCCAGCTGTCAAACATCGGGGTCCTACGAGCAGTACTTC. It is translated as CASCQTSGSYEQYF.

This chain joins TRBV5-1 and TRBJ2-1; D possibly corresponds to TRBD2 (5 bases). Germline V CDR1 and CDR2: SGHRS, YFSETQ. The CDR3 covers 17 residues. The germline V and J ends were trimmed by 2 bases and 4 bases, with 19 bases remaining between them. The CDR3 DNA follows: TGCGCCAGCAGCTTACCTGGAGGATTTCGGGCGTACAATGAGCAGTTCTTC. Translation: CASSLPGGFRAYNEQFF.

This clone was counted between two and nine times. The chain employs TRBV28 and TRBJ1-5, with D perhaps matching TRBD1 (5 bases). The germline V gene has CDR1 MDHEN and CDR2 SYDVKM. CDR3 length equals 14 residues. The V and J ends lost 3 bases and 4 bases respectively, with 10 bases between them. The CDR3 reads CASSFLQGNQPQHF. The CDR3 DNA reads TGTGCCAGCAGTTTTCTGCAGGGTAATCAGCCCCAGCATTTT.

This clone came up a few times. The V and J genes are TRBV11-2 and TRBJ2-5, with D perhaps matching TRBD1 (5 bases). The CDR3 spans 14 residues. CDR1 is SGHAT and CDR2 is FQNNGV in the germline V gene. Trimming cost V 2 bases and J 5 bases, with 12 bases left between them. This CDR3 reads CASSLRGSWETQYF. In DNA form, the CDR3 reads TGTGCCAGCAGCTTAAGGGGTAGCTGGGAGACCCAGTACTTC.

The chain joins TRBV11-2 to TRBJ2-5; perhaps TRBD1 as D (5 bases). CDR1 is SGHAT, CDR2 FQNNGV, per germline. The length of the CDR3 is 13 residues. With 4 bases removed from V and 4 bases from J, the gap between germline ends came to 10 bases. In DNA, the CDR3 is TGTGCCAGCAGCTCGACAGTATTAGAGACCCAGTACTTC. Translating it yields CASSSTVLETQYF. The complete variable domain, with remaining parts taken from reference TRBV11-2 and TRBJ2-5, reads EAGVAQSPRYKIIEKRQSVAFWCNPISGHATLYWYQQILGQGPKLLIQFQNNGVVDDSQLPKDRFSAERLKGVDSTLKIQPAKLEDSAVYLCASSSTVLETQYFGPGTRLLVL.